This T cell receptor beta chain was captured in a study of blood T cell repertoires in COVID-19 (dated by TCRdb to 2020 to 2022). Background on the whole study: Samples from collaborators originated in the United States, Italy and Spain and spanned both the acute and convalescent phases of COVID-19. The repertoires were released in a freely available public database intended as a resource for research on the immune response to SARS-CoV-2. The samples were drawn from two sources: the first 160 participants of the ongoing ImmuneRACE study, and some 1,300 subjects contributed by 6 global collaborators. HLA class I and class II types, where available, came from metadata supplied by the sample provider rather than from assay-based typing. Deeply sampled blood TCRbeta repertoires from subjects exposed to, actively infected with, or recovered from COVID-19 were included in the dataset. The prospective study material was composed of cDNA or gDNA derived from T cells, B-cell-depleted T cells, or PBMCs. Sample metadata almost always included a de-identified subject ID, COVID-19 status, age in years and sex.

Here is what the overall study found, with its caveats: The quantity of clinical and demographic metadata differed by source and by participant and was supplied without curation.

Its CDR3 holds 12 amino acids, cysteine through phenylalanine. The read is trimmed to its CDR3 DNA, 36 bases read in frame from base 1. V is reduced by 5 bases and J by 2 bases, leaving a spacing of 4 bases between them. Each collaborating institution followed its own protocols to collect whole blood in K2EDTA tubes. For TCRbeta analysis, collaborator samples were shipped as frozen whole blood, as isolated PBMCs, or as DNA extracted from either sample type. A remark on this clone: Its antigen is currently not known. No base-level quality is on record; no much larger clone is a single base apart.

The immunoSEQ Assay, a bias-controlled multiplex PCR, was used to amplify TCRbeta CDR3 regions from genomic DNA. The original methods were these. Within the assay, amplification of reference gene primers was used to estimate how many nucleated cells each sample contained. To quantify the absolute abundance of each unique TCRbeta CDR3 rearrangement, sequence reads were collapsed and filtered. Productive Simpson clonality was computed per sample as the square root of Simpson's diversity index over productive rearrangements. Sourced from immuneACCESS, this table was stored by TCRdb with only in-frame sequences that have V and J called. A share of the clones is absent; for the studies checked, an unresolved V gene accounts for under half, and the remainder has no known explanation. V, J and clone size were drawn from that table, and D and trimming were deduced from the DNA. This sample has over 100,000 clones in its table, and 79% of those were observed once. The leading ten clones occupy 4% of the sample.

The rearrangement combines TRBV12-3 or TRBV12-4 with TRBJ1-5, with the identity of the D gene unclear. The sample taken for sequencing was peripheral blood. The sequence was obtained from a woman aged 80 or over with acute or convalescent COVID-19. The nucleotides read TGTGCCAGCAGTCTCGGCAATCAGCCCCAGCATTTT. Translated, this is CASSLGNQPQHF.